Here is one TCR beta chain with its context. No antigen is known for it. Building the TCR beta libraries relied on iRepertoire HTBI primers, and CDR3 regions underwent Arm-PCR. MiXCR was run by TCRdb on the multiplex PCR reads, yielding one entry per CDR3 protein. Of hundreds of thousands of distinct CDR3 sequences listed, about 16% are singletons. The CDR3 runs 16 residues. CDR1 is SGHNT, CDR2 YENEEA, per germline. V dropped 3 bases and J dropped 3 bases, with 14 bases sitting between them. This entry belongs to a study of regulatory T cells in long-lasting Graves disease. Study-level points and caveats: Newly diagnosed patients shared 1,000 or so public clonotypes; persistent patients shared around 2,500. Persistent Graves' disease cases displayed lower TCR diversity than newly diagnosed ones.

Regarding time point: newly diagnosed GD, antithyroid drugs for less than 3 months. Extracted RNA from PBMCs served as the source of the TCR library. The same specimen was also included in a second study, on T cells in Graves' hyperthyroidism and ophthalmopathy. As that study records: Patients counted as stable if ophthalmopathy did not develop within 18 months. A median about 6.5 months before onset, the model predicted ophthalmopathy.

This TCR was sampled from a middle-aged woman with Graves disease. This sample comprised peripheral blood mononuclear cells (PBMCs), obtained at new diagnosis, from a patient treated with antithyroid drugs. The J gene is TRBJ2-2, the V gene TRBV11-3; a weak D match, TRBD1 (5 bases). CDR3 bases: TGTGCCAGCAGCTTGGACACCCCCTTACACACCGGGGAGCTGTTTTTT. Translated, it gives CASSLDTPLHTGELFF.